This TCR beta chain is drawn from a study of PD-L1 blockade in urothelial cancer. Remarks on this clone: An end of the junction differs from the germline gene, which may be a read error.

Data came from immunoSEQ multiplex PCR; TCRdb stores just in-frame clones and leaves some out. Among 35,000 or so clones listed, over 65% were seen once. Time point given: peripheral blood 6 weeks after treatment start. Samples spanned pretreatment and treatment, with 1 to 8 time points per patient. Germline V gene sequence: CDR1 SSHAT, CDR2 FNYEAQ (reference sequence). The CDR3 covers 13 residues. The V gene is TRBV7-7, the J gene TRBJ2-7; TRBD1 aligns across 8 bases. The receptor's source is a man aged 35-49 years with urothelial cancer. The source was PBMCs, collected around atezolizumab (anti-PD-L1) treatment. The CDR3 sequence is CASSFDRGNEQYF. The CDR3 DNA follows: TGTGCTAGCAGTTTCGACAGGGGAAACGAGCAGTACTTC.